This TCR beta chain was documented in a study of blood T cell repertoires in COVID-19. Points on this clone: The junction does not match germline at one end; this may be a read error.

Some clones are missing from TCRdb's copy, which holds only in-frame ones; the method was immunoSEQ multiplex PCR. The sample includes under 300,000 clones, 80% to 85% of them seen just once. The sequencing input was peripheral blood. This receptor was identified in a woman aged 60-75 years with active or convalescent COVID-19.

This chain's CDR3 is CASRLGPGATYEQYF. CDR3 nucleotide sequence: TGTGCCAGCAGATTGGGCCCAGGGGCCACCTACGAGCAGTACTTC. The genes are TRBV5-8 and TRBJ2-7; D is possibly TRBD1 (6 bases). Germline assignment: CDR1 SGHTS and CDR2 YDEGEE. The CDR3 runs 15 residues.